This record covers a single T cell receptor beta chain. Which antigen it targets is not known. Base qualities were left out, and no much larger clone turns up one base away. These data are taken from a study of blood T cell repertoires in COVID-19 (dated by TCRdb to 2020 to 2021). Concerning the study at large: Collaborator samples came from the United States, Italy and Spain and covered acute and convalescent phases of COVID-19. Where HLA class I and class II types were available, the types were taken from metadata supplied by the sample provider, not from assay-based typing. Sample metadata almost always included a de-identified subject ID, COVID-19 status, age in years and sex. The material from the prospective study consisted of cDNA or gDNA derived from T cells, B-cell-depleted T cells, or PBMCs. The dataset comprised deeply sampled blood TCRbeta repertoires from subjects exposed to, actively infected with, or recovered from COVID-19. The repertoires were released in a freely available public database intended as a resource for research on the immune response to SARS-CoV-2. The samples were drawn from two sources: the first 160 participants of the ongoing ImmuneRACE study, and 1,000 to 1,500 subjects contributed by 6 global collaborators.

The immunoSEQ Assay, a bias-controlled multiplex PCR, was used to amplify TCRbeta CDR3 regions from genomic DNA. On the study's bioinformatics: Within the assay, amplification of reference gene primers was used to estimate how many nucleated cells each sample contained. To quantify the absolute abundance of each unique TCRbeta CDR3 rearrangement, sequence reads were collapsed and filtered. For each sample, productive Simpson clonality was calculated as the square root of Simpson's diversity index over productive rearrangements. TCRdb's version of the immuneACCESS table is confined to in-frame rearrangements and falls short of the full clone set. An unresolved V gene accounts for under half of the shortfall where checked; the remainder is of unknown origin. V and J calls plus clone size are reproduced from that table; the DNA served to infer D and trimming. In this sample the table shows 100,000 to 150,000 clones, 75% to 90% of which occur a single time. In total, the top ten clones hold 2.5% to 3.5% of the sample.

Broad study findings and their caveats: The amount of clinical and demographic metadata varied by source and participant and was provided uncurated.

In Seattle, one collaborating source enrolled patients while the infection was active and tracked those patients longitudinally over the course of disease. The collaborating institutions used their own protocols to collect whole blood in K2EDTA tubes. Collaborator samples were shipped for TCRbeta analysis as frozen whole blood, isolated PBMCs, or DNA extracted from either sample type. The sample taken for sequencing was peripheral blood. The sequence came from a woman older than 75 with COVID-19, enrolled during active disease.

The CDR3 loop reads CASSPTGGAGGYTF. The DNA sequence is as follows: TGTGCCAGCTCCCCGACAGGGGGTGCGGGTGGCTACACCTTC. Rearrangement joined TRBV18 to TRBJ1-2; the central 9 bases match TRBD1. In the germline V gene, CDR1 corresponds to KGHSH and CDR2 to LQKENI. From the cysteine up to the phenylalanine, the CDR3 has a length of 14 residues. Of the read, only the CDR3 DNA is kept; its 42 bases are in frame from base 1. Clipping removes 6 bases from V and 7 bases from J, with 9 as the unmatched junction base count. With the rest looked up from the reference TRBV18 and TRBJ1-2 genes rather than sequenced, the full variable domain is NAGVMQNPRHLVRRRGQEARLRCSPMKGHSHVYWYRQLPEEGLKFMVYLQKENIIDESGMPKERFSAEFPKEGPSILRIQQVVRGDSAAYFCASSPTGGAGGYTFGSGTRLTVV.